Here is one T cell receptor (beta chain) with its context. What this receptor recognizes is not known. The record has no base qualities; no much larger clone is one base away. The V end loses 4 bases and the J end loses 6 bases, and a stretch of 15 bases separates them. From the cysteine through the phenylalanine, the CDR3 covers 14 amino acids. Only the CDR3 part of the read is kept: 42 bases, read in frame from the first base. The germline V gene encodes CDR1 SGHTA and CDR2 FQGNSA. These data originate in a study of blood T cell repertoires in COVID-19 (dated by TCRdb to about 2020). In terms of the full investigation: Collaborator samples came from the United States, Italy and Spain and covered acute and convalescent phases of COVID-19. HLA class I and class II types, where available, came from metadata supplied by the sample provider rather than from assay-based typing. Sample metadata almost always included a de-identified subject ID, COVID-19 status, age in years and sex. The samples were drawn from the first 160 participants of the ongoing ImmuneRACE study and from 1,254 subjects provided by 6 global collaborators. The repertoires were released in a freely available public database meant as a resource for research on the immune response to SARS-CoV-2. The prospective study material was composed of cDNA or gDNA derived from T cells, B-cell-depleted T cells, or PBMCs. Deeply sampled blood TCRbeta repertoires from subjects exposed to, actively infected with, or recovered from COVID-19 were included in the dataset. General findings and caveats noted by the study authors: The amount of clinical and demographic metadata varied by source and participant and was provided uncurated.

Participants in the prospective study were aged roughly 18 to 89 years, lived in 20 to 30 United States geographic areas, and enrolled through a virtual design. To assign participants to cohorts, the prospective study relied on clinical history that participants themselves reported in a screening survey and a study questionnaire. Recovered participants in ImmuneRACE Cohort 3 were defined as having two consecutive negative NP/OP PCR tests, clearance from a healthcare professional, or resolution of symptoms. Mobile phlebotomists in the prospective study collected whole blood, serum and a nasopharyngeal or oropharyngeal swab from every participant. Additional blood draws and questionnaires over an approximately 2-month period could optionally be provided by prospective study participants. Prospective study blood samples were shipped either frozen or at room temperature before DNA extraction. The immunoSEQ Assay, a bias-controlled multiplex PCR, was used to amplify TCRbeta CDR3 regions from genomic DNA. Per the original workflow: Within the assay, amplification of reference gene primers was used to estimate how many nucleated cells each sample contained. Sequence reads were collapsed and filtered to measure the absolute abundance of every unique TCRbeta CDR3 rearrangement. For each sample, productive Simpson clonality was calculated as the square root of Simpson's diversity index across productive rearrangements. TCRdb carries this immuneACCESS record with in-frame sequences only. Its versions omit some clonotypes, under half of them owing to an unresolved V gene in the studies checked, with the rest unexplained. For V, J and clone size, that table is used; D and trimming come from the DNA. The sample profile shows nearly 350,000 clones; roughly 87% of them were found once. The ten largest clones add up to roughly 0.94% of the sample.

The sequenced sample consisted of PBMCs or T cells enriched from blood (not recorded which). This chain is built from TRBV7-2 and TRBJ1-2; the D gene is perhaps TRBD1, on 5 matching bases. The clonotype was recovered from a woman between 25 and 40 years old who had recovered from COVID-19. The DNA sequence is as follows: TGTGCCAGCAGCTCTGGGGGGTATTCGGATGGCTACACCTTC. It specifies CASSSGGYSDGYTF.